This section outlines one T cell receptor (beta chain) sequence together with its context. Its antigen is currently unknown. Trimming took off 0 bases at V and 2 bases at J, with 8 bases between the two ends. The CDR3 extends over 15 amino acids. Germline CDR1 MNHNY, CDR2 SVGAGI (reference sequence). The entirety of the isolated RNA underwent reverse transcription, so expressed TCRB transcripts were sequenced. Assay used: immunoSEQ multiplex PCR; TCRdb lists only in-frame clones, some missing. The sample lists 900,000 or so clones, about a sixth occurring once. The source of the sample is a study of beta chain features in type 1 diabetes. Study-wide results and caveats: Researchers reported that naive, central memory and Treg TCRB repertoires appeared more similar in patients than in healthy donors. All four CD4+ subsets of Type 1 diabetes patients contained TCRB CDR3s that were moderately but significantly shorter. In these data, an HLA type influence on TCRB rearrangement remained unresolved.

The authors sorted CD4+ naive, central memory, regulatory and stem cell-like memory cells via CD45RO/CCR7/CD25/CD127/CD95/CD27. The chain combines TRBV6-6 with TRBJ2-1; no clear D gene. This receptor was taken from a woman under 30 in good health. Material: naive CD4+ T cells from blood. The CDR3 here is CASSYSSLAYNEQFF. For the CDR3, the DNA is TGTGCCAGCAGTTACTCGAGCCTAGCCTACAATGAGCAGTTCTTC.